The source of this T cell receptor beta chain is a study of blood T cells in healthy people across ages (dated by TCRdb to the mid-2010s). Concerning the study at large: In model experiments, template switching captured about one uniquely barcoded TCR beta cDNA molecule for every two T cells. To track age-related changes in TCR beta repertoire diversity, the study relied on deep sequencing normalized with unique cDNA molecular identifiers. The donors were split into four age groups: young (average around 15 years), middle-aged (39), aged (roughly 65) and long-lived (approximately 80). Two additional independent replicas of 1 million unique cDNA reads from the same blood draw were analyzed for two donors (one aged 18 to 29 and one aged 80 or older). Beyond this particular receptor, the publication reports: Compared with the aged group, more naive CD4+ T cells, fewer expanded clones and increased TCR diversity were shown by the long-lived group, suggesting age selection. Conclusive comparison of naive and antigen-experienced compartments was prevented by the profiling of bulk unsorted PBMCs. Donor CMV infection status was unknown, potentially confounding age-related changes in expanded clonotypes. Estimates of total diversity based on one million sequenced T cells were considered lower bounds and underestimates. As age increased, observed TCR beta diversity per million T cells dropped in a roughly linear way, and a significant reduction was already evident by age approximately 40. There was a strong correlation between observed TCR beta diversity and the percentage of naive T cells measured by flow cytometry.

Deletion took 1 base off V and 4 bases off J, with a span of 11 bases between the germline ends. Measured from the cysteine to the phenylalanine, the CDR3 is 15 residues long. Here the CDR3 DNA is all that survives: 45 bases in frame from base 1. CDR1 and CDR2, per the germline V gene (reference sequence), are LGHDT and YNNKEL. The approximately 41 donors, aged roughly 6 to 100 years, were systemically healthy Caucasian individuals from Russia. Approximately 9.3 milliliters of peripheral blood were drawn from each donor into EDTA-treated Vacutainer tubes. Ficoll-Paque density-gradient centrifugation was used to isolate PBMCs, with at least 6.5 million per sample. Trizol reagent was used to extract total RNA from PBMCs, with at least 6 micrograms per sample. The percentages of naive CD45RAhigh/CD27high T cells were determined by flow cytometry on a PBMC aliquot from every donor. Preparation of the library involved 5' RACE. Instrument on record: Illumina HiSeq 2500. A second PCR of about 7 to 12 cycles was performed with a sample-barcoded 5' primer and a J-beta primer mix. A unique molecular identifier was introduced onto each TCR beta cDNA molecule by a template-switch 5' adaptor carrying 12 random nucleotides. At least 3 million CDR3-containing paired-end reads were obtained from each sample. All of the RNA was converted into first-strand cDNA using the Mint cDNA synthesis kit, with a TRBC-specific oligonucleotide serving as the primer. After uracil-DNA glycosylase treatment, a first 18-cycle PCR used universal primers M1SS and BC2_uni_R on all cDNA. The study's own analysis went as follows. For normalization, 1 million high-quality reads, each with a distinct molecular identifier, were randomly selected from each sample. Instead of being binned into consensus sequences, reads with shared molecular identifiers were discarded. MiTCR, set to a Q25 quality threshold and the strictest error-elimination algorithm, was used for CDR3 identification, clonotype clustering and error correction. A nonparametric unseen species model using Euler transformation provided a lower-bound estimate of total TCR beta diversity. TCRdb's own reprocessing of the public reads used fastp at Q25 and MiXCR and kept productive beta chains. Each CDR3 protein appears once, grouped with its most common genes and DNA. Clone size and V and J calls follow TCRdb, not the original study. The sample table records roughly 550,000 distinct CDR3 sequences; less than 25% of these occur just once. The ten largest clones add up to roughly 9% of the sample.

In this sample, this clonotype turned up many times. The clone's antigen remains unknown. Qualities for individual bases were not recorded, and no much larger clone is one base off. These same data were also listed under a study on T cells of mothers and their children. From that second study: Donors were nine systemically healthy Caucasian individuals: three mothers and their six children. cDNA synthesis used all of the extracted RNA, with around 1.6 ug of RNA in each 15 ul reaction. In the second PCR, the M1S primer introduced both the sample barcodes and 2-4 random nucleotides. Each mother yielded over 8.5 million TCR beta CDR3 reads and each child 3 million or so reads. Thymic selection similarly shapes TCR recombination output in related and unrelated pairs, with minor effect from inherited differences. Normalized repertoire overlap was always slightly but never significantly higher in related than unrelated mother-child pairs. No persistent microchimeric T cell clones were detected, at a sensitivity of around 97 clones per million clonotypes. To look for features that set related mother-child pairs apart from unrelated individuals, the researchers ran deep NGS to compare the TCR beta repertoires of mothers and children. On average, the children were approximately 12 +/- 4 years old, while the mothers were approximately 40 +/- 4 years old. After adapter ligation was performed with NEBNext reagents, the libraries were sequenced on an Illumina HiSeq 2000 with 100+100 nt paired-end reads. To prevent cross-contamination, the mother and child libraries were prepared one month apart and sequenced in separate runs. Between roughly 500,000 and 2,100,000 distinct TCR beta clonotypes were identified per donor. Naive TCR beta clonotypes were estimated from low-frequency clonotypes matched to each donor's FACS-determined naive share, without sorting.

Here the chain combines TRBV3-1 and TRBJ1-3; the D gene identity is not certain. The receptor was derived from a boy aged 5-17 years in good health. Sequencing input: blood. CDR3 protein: CASSQGPGYGNTIYF. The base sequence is TGTGCCAGCAGCCAAGGTCCGGGGTACGGAAACACCATATATTTT. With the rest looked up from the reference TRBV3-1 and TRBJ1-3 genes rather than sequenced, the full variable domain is DTAVSQTPKYLVTQMGNDKSIKCEQNLGHDTMYWYKQDSKKFLKIMFSYNNKELIINETVPNRFSPKSPDKAHLNLHINSLELGDSAVYFCASSQGPGYGNTIYFGEGSWLTVV.